Listed below are T cell receptor beta chains from one sample, sequenced in a study of tumor-infiltrating lymphocytes in primary liver carcinoma. TCRdb recomputed calls from the multiplex PCR reads with MiXCR, one row per CDR3 protein. Among 75,000 to 90,000 distinct CDR3 sequences listed, around 70% were seen once. What was sequenced was liver tumor tissue from sampling region 1. Receptor source: a man in his forties or fifties with primary liver carcinoma and hepatitis B virus infection. CDR3s include the opening cysteine and the closing phenylalanine or tryptophan. D genes are given only for firm matches. For some rows the clone size is stated as once, few or many, or as a class when expanded; others skip it.

.	TRBJ1-1	TRBV5-1	many	CASSLYSNTEAFF	TGCGCCAGCAGCTTGTATTCGAACACTGAAGCTTTCTTT
.	TRBJ2-7	TRBV29-1	.	CSVAGAVTSSYGHYF	TGCAGCGTGGCCGGTGCCGTCACCAGCTCCTACGGGCATTACTTC
.	TRBJ1-5	TRBV29-1	.	CIVVSRDGSNQPQHF	TGCATCGTCGTCTCCCGGGACGGTAGCAATCAGCCCCAGCATTTT
.	TRBJ2-7	TRBV12-3/TRBV12-4	.	CASSLAASEQYF	TGTGCCAGCAGTTTAGCTGCGAGCGAGCAGTACTTC
.	TRBJ1-2	TRBV2	many	CASTGGRSWGYTF	TGTGCCAGCACTGGCGGCAGATCGTGGGGCTACACCTTC
.	TRBJ2-1	TRBV11-2	.	CASSFDARMTGSYNELFF	TGTGCCAGCAGCTTTGACGCTAGGATGACCGGGAGTTACAATGAGCTGTTCTTC
.	TRBJ1-2	TRBV10-3	many	CAISDDYYGYTF	TGTGCCATCAGTGATGATTACTATGGCTACACCTTC
TRBD2	TRBJ2-6	TRBV11-2	.	CASSLRRGGPSGADVLTF	TGTGCCAGCAGCTTAAGACGGGGGGGCCCCTCTGGGGCCGACGTCCTAACTTTC
.	TRBJ2-3	TRBV7-9	.	CASSLPDTLYF	TGTGCCAGCAGCCTCCCCGATACGCTGTATTTT
.	TRBJ2-3	TRBV2	few	CASAADRAGDTKYF	TGTGCCAGCGCGGCCGACAGGGCGGGAGATACGAAGTATTTT
TRBD1	TRBJ2-2	TRBV4-1	.	CASSQPSSGTGKVGGLFF	TGCGCCAGCAGCCAACCATCCTCCGGGACAGGGAAGGTCGGGGGGCTGTTTTTT
.	TRBJ1-3	TRBV29-1	.	CSVFKTGSSGNTMYF	TGCAGCGTTTTCAAGACAGGTAGCTCTGGAAACACCATGTATTTT
.	TRBJ2-7	TRBV11-2	.	CASSLSVGILYEQYF	TGTGCCAGCAGCCTATCTGTGGGAATATTGTATGAGCAGTACTTC
.	TRBJ2-2	TRBV28	.	CASSLARTGELFF	TGTGCCAGTAGTTTGGCACGAACCGGGGAGCTGTTTTTT
.	TRBJ1-1	TRBV10-3	.	CAISESGQMNTEDFF	TGTGCCATCAGTGAGTCGGGACAAATGAACACTGAAGATTTCTTT
.	TRBJ2-2	TRBV29-1	.	CSALRGISEAGELFF	TGCAGCGCCCTTAGGGGGATTAGCGAAGCCGGGGAGCTGTTCTTT